One sample yielded the 17 T cell receptor beta chains listed below, sequenced in a study of PD-1 blockade in classical Hodgkin lymphoma. Generated by immunoSEQ multiplex PCR, the TCRdb table keeps only in-frame clones and is missing some. The sample yields fewer than 40,000 clones, approximately 90% seen once. Described time point: newly diagnosed, previously untreated cHL patient sample. CD4+ T cells were purified from thawed PBMCs by negative selection. The sample taken for sequencing was CD4+ T cells from blood. The receptors stem from a human donor with classical Hodgkin lymphoma.

The rearrangement joins TRBV6-5 to TRBJ2-7; 7 bases align to TRBD1. The CDR3 is made up of 14 amino acids. Unmatched junction bases numbered 5, after V lost 4 bases and J lost 2 bases. Per germline, CDR1 MNHEY and CDR2 SVGAGI. The CDR3 reads CASSSRQGPYEQYF. The CDR3 nucleotides are TGTGCCAGCAGTTCCCGACAGGGACCCTACGAGCAGTACTTC.

V usage is TRBV9 and J usage is TRBJ2-2; D might be TRBD1 (5 bases). The CDR3 covers 15 residues. Trimming stripped 0 bases from V and 9 bases from J, with 15 bases between. The germline gives CDR1 SGDLS, CDR2 YYNGEE. This CDR3 is CASSVDQGPGRELFF. CDR3 sequence (DNA): TGTGCCAGCAGCGTAGATCAGGGTCCAGGGCGGGAGCTGTTTTTT.

As concerns this clone: Other DNA sequences in the sample encode the same CDR3. The V call is TRBV27, the J call TRBJ1-1, with a weak D call TRBD1 (6 bases). From germline, CDR1 is MNHEY and CDR2 SMNVEV (reference sequence). The CDR3 length is 14 residues. The germline V and J ends were trimmed by 3 bases and 0 bases, with 8 bases remaining between them. The CDR3 protein is CASSLRGLNTEAFF. The CDR3 DNA reads as TGTGCCAGCAGTTTGAGGGGGTTGAACACTGAAGCTTTCTTT.

The chain has TRBV12-5 and TRBJ1-6, with a possible D match to TRBD1 (5 bases). Trimming pared 5 bases from V and 3 bases from J, leaving 8 bases between. The CDR3 has 14 residues. Germline assignment: CDR1 LGHNT and CDR2 FRNRAP. The CDR3 region has the DNA TGTGCTAGTGGTCCGGGGCACTATAATTCACCCCTCCACTTT. Protein sequence: CASGPGHYNSPLHF.

This chain joins TRBV18 and TRBJ2-7; a weak D match, TRBD1 (5 bases). Germline assignment: CDR1 KGHSH and CDR2 LQKENI. The ends were cut back, 6 bases at V and 2 bases at J, with 11 bases in the middle. The CDR3 has 13 amino acids. The DNA for the CDR3 is TGTGCCAGCTCCCTAGGGGTGGCCTACGAGCAGTACTTC. Amino acid sequence: CASSLGVAYEQYF.

The chain employs TRBV7-3 and TRBJ1-3; D unresolved. Germline values: CDR1 SGHTA, CDR2 FQGTGA. The ends were cut back, 3 bases at V and 0 bases at J, with 3 bases in the middle. This CDR3 has 13 amino acids. The CDR3 spells CASSLGSGNTIYF. The CDR3 region has the DNA TGTGCCAGCAGCTTGGGCTCTGGAAACACCATATATTTT.

This clone was picked up one time. V usage is TRBV27 and J usage is TRBJ2-2; D may be TRBD1 (6 bases). The V gene's germline CDR1 is MNHEY and CDR2 SMNVEV (reference sequence). V was shortened by 3 bases and J by 0 bases, with 8 bases between the two germline ends. CDR3 length: 15 amino acids. This CDR3 reads CASSFEGANTGELFF. In DNA, the CDR3 is TGTGCCAGCAGTTTTGAGGGGGCGAACACCGGGGAGCTGTTTTTT.

The chain recombines TRBV5-4 with TRBJ2-7; 8 bases fit TRBD1. V dropped 3 bases and J dropped 1; count of bases not matched to a gene: 9. Germline CDR1 SGHNT, CDR2 YYREEE (reference sequence). The CDR3 totals 16 residues. In DNA, the CDR3 is TGTGCCAGCAGCTCCGGGACAGGAACCCTTTCCTACGAGCAGTACTTC. Protein product: CASSSGTGTLSYEQYF.

The chain is built from TRBV7-9 and TRBJ1-5; D is uncertain. Trimming pared 3 bases from V and 2 bases from J, leaving 2 bases between. This CDR3 comprises 12 residues. Per the germline V gene, CDR1 is SEHNR and CDR2 is FQNEAQ (reference sequence). The CDR3 sequence: CASSFGNQPQHF. The CDR3, as DNA: TGTGCCAGCAGCTTCGGCAATCAGCCCCAGCATTTT.

The V and J genes are TRBV9 and TRBJ1-2, with a weak D call TRBD1 (5 bases). Between the trimmed V and J ends, which lost 3 bases and 2 bases, there was a span of 8 bases. This CDR3 spans 13 amino acids. Per the germline V gene, CDR1 is SGDLS and CDR2 is YYNGEE. The CDR3 is CASSARVNYGYTF. For the CDR3, the DNA is TGTGCCAGCAGCGCCAGGGTGAACTATGGCTACACCTTC.

The chain recombines TRBV6-6 with TRBJ2-7, with D possibly called TRBD1 or TRBD2 (5 bases each). The CDR3 is made up of 16 amino acids. CDR1 is MNHNY and CDR2 is SVGAGI in the germline V gene (reference sequence). V was shortened by 2 bases and J by 2 bases, with 16 bases between the two germline ends. The CDR3 DNA is TGTGCCAGCAGTTACCTGGCTACGGGGCACGCCTACGAGCAGTACTTC. Residues: CASSYLATGHAYEQYF.

The sample holds a few counts of this clone. This chain connects TRBV6-1 to TRBJ1-4, with D unclear. Germline V gene sequence: CDR1 MNHNS, CDR2 SASEGT. Trimming left V 8 bases short and J 9 bases short, with 7 bases between. CDR3 length: 10 amino acids. Here the CDR3 reads CASGGKKLFF. The CDR3 DNA reads as TGTGCCAGCGGAGGGAAAAAACTGTTTTTT.

The chain recombines TRBV7-2 with TRBJ2-3; 9 positions agree with TRBD1. V shed 5 bases, J shed 6 bases, and the junction held 6 bases outside the gene matches. The CDR3 runs to 14 residues. Germline V gene sequence: CDR1 SGHTA, CDR2 FQGNSA. The CDR3 DNA follows: TGTGCCAGCAGCCCGAGGACAGGGGTGGATACGCAGTATTTT. Protein product: CASSPRTGVDTQYF.

The chain combines TRBV18 with TRBJ1-1; 7 bases map to TRBD1. Unmatched junction bases numbered 8, after V lost 1 base and J lost 6 bases. Germline V lookup: CDR1 KGHSH, CDR2 LQKENI. CDR3 length: 15 amino acids. CDR3 in amino acids: CASSPQRDSSSEAFF. The CDR3 nucleotides read TGTGCCAGCTCACCACAGAGGGACAGTTCATCTGAAGCTTTCTTT. The whole variable domain, remainder taken from reference TRBV18 and TRBJ1-1, is NAGVMQNPRHLVRRRGQEARLRCSPMKGHSHVYWYRQLPEEGLKFMVYLQKENIIDESGMPKERFSAEFPKEGPSILRIQQVVRGDSAAYFCASSPQRDSSSEAFFGQGTRLTVV.

The chain joins TRBV5-1 to TRBJ1-2; D unclear. This CDR3 spans 15 amino acids. Germline CDR1 SGHRS, CDR2 YFSETQ. The V end was cut by 0 bases, the J end by 1 base, with 10 bases between. The DNA of the CDR3 is TGCGCCAGCAGCTTGGTGACCTCTCTTAACTATGGCTACACCTTC. As protein: CASSLVTSLNYGYTF.

The chain recombines TRBV5-1 with TRBJ1-2, with 8 nucleotides matching TRBD1. The length of the CDR3 is 16 residues. J was trimmed by 4 bases and V by 3 bases; bases with no gene match: 11. CDR1 SGHRS and CDR2 YFSETQ come from the germline V gene. This CDR3 reads CASSSGNTGGTYGYTF. The CDR3 nucleotides read TGCGCCAGCAGCTCTGGAAATACAGGGGGGACCTATGGCTACACCTTC. The full variable domain, in which reference TRBV5-1 and TRBJ1-2 provide the parts outside the CDR3, is KAGVTQTPRYLIKTRGQQVTLSCSPISGHRSVSWYQQTPGQGLQFLFEYFSETQRNKGNFPGRFSGRQFSNSRSEMNVSTLELGDSALYLCASSSGNTGGTYGYTFGSGTRLTVV.

The rearrangement uses TRBV9 and TRBJ1-6; a possible D gene is TRBD1 (6 bases). Trimming took 3 bases from V and 5 from J, leaving 15 bases between them. Germline CDR1 and CDR2: SGDLS and YYNGEE. The CDR3 spans 16 residues. For the CDR3, the DNA is TGTGCCAGCAGCGCCCGAGGGGGTATGGATAATTCACCCCTCCACTTT. Translation: CASSARGGMDNSPLHF.